This entry describes one TCR beta chain. Its antigen is currently not known. No much larger clone is present one base from it, and per-base qualities are unavailable. This record comes from a study of blood T cell repertoires in COVID-19 (dated by TCRdb to 2020 to 2022). Broadly, across the study: Samples covering the acute and convalescent phases of COVID-19 were provided by collaborators in the United States, Italy and Spain. Samples came from the ongoing ImmuneRACE study (first 160 participants) plus 1,254 subjects from 6 global collaborators. Deeply sampled blood TCRbeta repertoires from subjects exposed to, actively infected with, or recovered from COVID-19 were included in the dataset. The repertoires were released in a freely available public database meant as a resource for research on the immune response to SARS-CoV-2. Where HLA class I and class II types were available, the types were taken from metadata supplied by the sample provider, not from assay-based typing. The material from the prospective study consisted of cDNA or gDNA derived from T cells, B-cell-depleted T cells, or PBMCs. The sample metadata nearly always contained a de-identified subject ID, COVID-19 status, age in years and sex.

Whole blood was collected in K2EDTA tubes by collaborating institutions according to the institutions' own protocols. For TCRbeta analysis, collaborators shipped samples as frozen whole blood, isolated PBMCs, or DNA extracted from either of those sample types. TCRbeta CDR3 regions were amplified from genomic DNA using the immunoSEQ Assay, a bias-controlled multiplex PCR. The authors processed their data as follows. The number of nucleated cells in each sample was estimated from the amplification of reference gene primers within the assay. To quantify the absolute abundance of each unique TCRbeta CDR3 rearrangement, sequence reads were collapsed and filtered. For each sample, productive Simpson clonality was calculated by taking the square root of Simpson's diversity index across productive rearrangements. TCRdb mirrors the immuneACCESS table, restricted to in-frame sequences. Some clones are absent from its copies; in checked studies, under half trace to an unresolved V gene, and the reason for the others is unknown. V and J calls and clone size are those listed in that table; D and trimming were worked out from the DNA. For this sample there are some 50,000 clones; approximately 70% appear just once. Clones ranked in the top ten supply roughly 9.6% of the sample.

From its cysteine to its phenylalanine, the CDR3 spans 12 amino acids. The sequence is cut down to CDR3 DNA, 36 bases in frame from base 1. The germline V gene provides CDR1 MGHDK and CDR2 SYGVNS. Trimming removed 6 bases from V and 6 bases from J, leaving 12 bases between the germline ends. Here is what the overall study found, with its caveats: Clinical and demographic metadata were provided uncurated, with the amount varying by source and participant.

The chain is encoded by TRBV25-1 joined to TRBJ2-7; the D segment cannot be called with confidence. The sample comprised peripheral blood. This receptor was identified in a woman in her 70s with acute or convalescent COVID-19. The DNA is as follows: TGTGCCAGCAGCGCGAGGTGGTCCGAGCAGTACTTC. Translated, this gives CASSARWSEQYF.